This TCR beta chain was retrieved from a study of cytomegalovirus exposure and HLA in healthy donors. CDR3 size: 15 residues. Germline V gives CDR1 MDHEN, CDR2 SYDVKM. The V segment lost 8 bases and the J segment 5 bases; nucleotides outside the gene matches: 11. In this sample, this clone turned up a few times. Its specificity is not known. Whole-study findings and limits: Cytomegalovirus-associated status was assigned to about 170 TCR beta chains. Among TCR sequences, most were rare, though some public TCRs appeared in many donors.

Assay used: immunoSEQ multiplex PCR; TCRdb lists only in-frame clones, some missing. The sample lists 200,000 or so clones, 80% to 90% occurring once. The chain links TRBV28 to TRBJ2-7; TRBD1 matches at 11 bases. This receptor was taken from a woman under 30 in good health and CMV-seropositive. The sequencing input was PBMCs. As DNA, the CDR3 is TGTGCCAGCCGTCGACTGGGACAGGGGGTGGACGAGCAGTACTTC. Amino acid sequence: CASRRLGQGVDEQYF.